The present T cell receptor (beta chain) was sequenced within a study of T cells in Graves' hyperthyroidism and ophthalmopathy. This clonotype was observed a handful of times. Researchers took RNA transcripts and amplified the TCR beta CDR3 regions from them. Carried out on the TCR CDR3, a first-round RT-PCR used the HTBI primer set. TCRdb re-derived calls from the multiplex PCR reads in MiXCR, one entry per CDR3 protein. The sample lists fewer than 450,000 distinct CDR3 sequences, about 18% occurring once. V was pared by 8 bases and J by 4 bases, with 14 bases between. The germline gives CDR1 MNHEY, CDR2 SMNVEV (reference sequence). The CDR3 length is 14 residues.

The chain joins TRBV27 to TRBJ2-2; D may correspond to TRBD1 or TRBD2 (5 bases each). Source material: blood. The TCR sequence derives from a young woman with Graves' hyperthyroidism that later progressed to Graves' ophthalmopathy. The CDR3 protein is CASRRQRVTGELFF. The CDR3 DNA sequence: TGTGCCAGCCGCCGACAGAGGGTCACCGGGGAGCTGTTTTTT.